The subject of this entry is one TCR beta chain. Its antigen is not identified. Germline V gene sequence: CDR1 SNHLY, CDR2 FYNNEI. The CDR3 length is 14 residues. V lost 6 bases and J lost 3; bases outside the gene matches: 6. PCR primers comprised 60 Vbeta and 13 Jbeta primers. Profiling relied on immunoSEQ multiplex PCR, and the TCRdb table lists in-frame clones only, not all of them. Of 80,000 to 95,000 clones listed, roughly 81% are singletons. This entry comes from a study of cytomegalovirus exposure and HLA in healthy donors. Study-wide results and limits: CMV serostatus alone was available as immune exposure information. Common viral pathogens seemed, in a later analysis, to connect with several of the most significant clusters.

Sequenced sample: PBMCs. V and J are TRBV2 and TRBJ1-1; TRBD1 agrees at 8 bases. The clonotype was recovered from a woman aged 18-29 years in good health and CMV-seropositive. CDR3 bases: TGTGCCAGCAGGGACAGGGCTAGGTACACTGAAGCTTTCTTT. It specifies CASRDRARYTEAFF. Full variable domain (missing parts from reference TRBV2 and TRBJ1-1): EPEVTQTPSHQVTQMGQEVILRCVPISNHLYFYWYRQILGQKVEFLVSFYNNEISEKSEIFDDQFSVERPDGSNFTLKIRSTKLEDSAMYFCASRDRARYTEAFFGQGTRLTVV.